These 5 T cell receptor beta chains came from one sample sequenced in a study of control samples from healthy donors and cancer patients. Assay: immunoSEQ multiplex PCR; the TCRdb copy retains only in-frame clones and omits some. The sample carries 100,000 to 150,000 clones, more than 85% recorded once. Sequenced material: blood. The receptors originated from a man aged 18 to 35 in good health.

This clone was observed once. The V gene is TRBV7-9, the J gene TRBJ1-4; no definite D call. CDR1 is SEHNR and CDR2 is FQNEAQ in the germline V gene (reference sequence). Trimming stripped 4 bases from V and 2 bases from J, with 14 bases between. This CDR3 is built from 16 residues. The CDR3, as DNA: TGTGCCAGCAGCTGGCTGGGTATCTCTACTAATGAAAAACTGTTTTTT. Translation gives CASSWLGISTNEKLFF.

The rearrangement links TRBV24-1 to TRBJ1-5; 7 nucleotides agree with TRBD1. Germline loops: CDR1 KGHDR, CDR2 SFDVKD. Trimming took 4 bases from V and 5 from J; bases not matched to a gene: 7. The CDR3 totals 15 residues. The CDR3 nucleotides are TGTGCCACCAGTGACCCCGGGCAGGGGGATCAGCCCCAGCATTTT. This codes for CATSDPGQGDQPQHF.

The chain uses TRBV7-8 and TRBJ1-1; D call uncertain. CDR3 size: 13 residues. Germline V CDR1 and CDR2: SGHVS, FQNEAQ. V gave up 0 bases and J gave up 3 bases, with 5 bases separating them. The CDR3 DNA follows: TGTGCCAGCAGCTTAGCCCAGCACACTGAAGCTTTCTTT. As protein: CASSLAQHTEAFF.

This chain links TRBV15 with TRBJ2-1; 9 nucleotides align to TRBD2. With 1 base clipped from V and 7 bases from J, the junction kept 8 bases outside the gene matches. This CDR3 spans 16 amino acids. Germline-derived CDR1 and CDR2 are LNHNV and YYDKDF (reference sequence). The CDR3 here is CATSRVRGRATNEQFF. The CDR3, as DNA: TGTGCCACCAGCAGAGTCCGCGGGAGGGCCACAAATGAGCAGTTCTTC.

V gene TRBV19 combines with J gene TRBJ1-3, with no clear D. This CDR3 spans 17 amino acids. Germline V gene data show CDR1 as LNHDA and CDR2 as SQIVND (reference sequence). V was clipped by 3 bases and J by 0 bases, with 15 bases between them. For the CDR3, the DNA is TGTGCCAGTAGTATTGAGTGGGGAAGTCTCTCTGGAAACACCATATATTTT. Translation gives CASSIEWGSLSGNTIYF.